Below are 15 T cell receptor beta chains sequenced from a single sample in a study of blood T cell repertoires in COVID-19. Assay: immunoSEQ multiplex PCR; the TCRdb copy retains only in-frame clones and omits some. The sample lists approximately 380,000 clones, around 89% occurring once. The specimen was PBMCs or T cells enriched from blood (not recorded which). The receptors come from a woman younger than 30 who had recovered from COVID-19.

The chain combines TRBV19 with TRBJ2-2; a possible D gene is TRBD2 (6 bases). Germline lookup yields CDR1 LNHDA and CDR2 SQIVND (reference sequence). V lost 5 bases, J lost 0 bases, and 13 bases lay in between. This CDR3 spans 16 amino acids. The CDR3 sequence: CASSGGKSSNTGELFF. The CDR3 DNA follows: TGTGCCAGTAGTGGGGGGAAGTCCTCGAACACCGGGGAGCTGTTTTTT.

The chain carries TRBV27 and TRBJ1-6; TRBD1 is a possible D gene (6 bases). The V end lost 8 bases, the J end lost 3 bases, and 14 bases lay between the germline ends. CDR3 size: 15 residues. CDR1 is MNHEY and CDR2 is SMNVEV in the germline V gene (reference sequence). CDR3 in amino acids: CASGARGYYNSPLHF. The CDR3 DNA is TGTGCCAGCGGGGCAAGGGGGTACTATAATTCACCCCTCCACTTT.

This rearrangement joins TRBV29-1 to TRBJ1-2; D is uncertain. The CDR3 extends over 11 amino acids. CDR1 and CDR2 (germline): SQVTM, ANQGSEA. V gave up 1 base and J gave up 6 bases, with 6 bases separating them. CDR3 coding DNA: TGCAGCGTTGAAGGCGGGAATGGCTACACCTTC. Amino acids: CSVEGGNGYTF.

The J gene is TRBJ2-5, the V gene TRBV27; 10 bases agree with TRBD2. V lost 3 bases, J lost 1 base, and 5 bases stayed unmatched. CDR3 size: 16 residues. Germline V lookup: CDR1 MNHEY, CDR2 SMNVEV (reference sequence). For the CDR3, the DNA is TGTGCCAGCAGTTTCTCACTAGCGGGGATCCAAGAGACCCAGTACTTC. Its translation: CASSFSLAGIQETQYF.

This clone was counted once. The rearrangement joins TRBV27 to TRBJ1-6; 10 nucleotides match TRBD1. This CDR3 is 18 amino acids long. In germline, CDR1 is MNHEY, CDR2 SMNVEV (reference sequence). V was pared by 5 bases and J by 10 bases, with 17 bases of the junction left unmatched. The DNA for the CDR3 is TGTGCCAGCAGTCGAAGGGACAGGGGAAAAGATCCCAGATCACCCCTCCACTTT. This sequence encodes CASSRRDRGKDPRSPLHF.

The chain couples TRBV7-6 to TRBJ2-7; weak D call: TRBD1 (5 bases). The CDR3 runs 14 residues. V was pared by 2 bases and J by 1 base, with 9 bases between. Germline lookup yields CDR1 SGHVS and CDR2 FNYEAQ. The CDR3 spells CASSLNTGSYEQYF. The DNA for the CDR3 is TGTGCCAGCAGCTTAAATACAGGATCCTACGAGCAGTACTTC. Based on the CDR3 plus reference TRBV7-6 and TRBJ2-7, the full variable domain is GAGVSQSPRYKVTKRGQDVALRCDPISGHVSLYWYRQALGQGPEFLTYFNYEAQQDKSGLPNDRFSAERPEGSISTLTIQRTEQRDSAMYRCASSLNTGSYEQYFGPGTRLTVT.

The V and J genes are TRBV5-8 and TRBJ2-1; tentatively, D is TRBD1 (5 bases). CDR1 and CDR2 from the germline V gene are SGHTS and YDEGEE. The CDR3 is made up of 14 amino acids. The ends were cut back, 0 bases at V and 3 bases at J, with 7 bases in the middle. Written as DNA, the CDR3 is TGTGCCAGCAGCTTGGTCGGACACTACAATGAGCAGTTCTTC. Translating it yields CASSLVGHYNEQFF.

This chain uses TRBV29-1 with TRBJ1-2; possibly TRBD1 for D (5 bases). The CDR3 is made up of 14 amino acids. Germline CDR1 and CDR2: SQVTM and ANQGSEA. The V and J ends lost 3 bases and 6 bases respectively, with 17 bases between them. The CDR3 DNA sequence: TGCAGCGTTGAGGAGGGAAGCAGGGCGGATGGCTACACCTTC. This gives the protein CSVEEGSRADGYTF.

This sequence joins TRBV25-1 and TRBJ2-3, with 8 positions matching TRBD2. The CDR3 has 13 residues. From germline, CDR1 is MGHDK and CDR2 SYGVNS. With 9 bases clipped from V and 4 bases from J, the junction kept 6 bases outside the gene matches. CDR3 loop: CASGTRDPDTQYF. CDR3 coding DNA: TGTGCCAGTGGGACTAGAGATCCAGATACGCAGTATTTT. The complete variable domain, with remaining parts taken from reference TRBV25-1 and TRBJ2-3, reads EADIYQTPRYLVIGTGKKITLECSQTMGHDKMYWYQQDPGMELHLIHYSYGVNSTEKGDLSSESTVSRIRTEHFPLTLESARPSHTSQYLCASGTRDPDTQYFGPGTRLTVL.

Details on this clone: At the DNA level, this CDR3 is encoded by other sequences in the same sample as well. The chain employs TRBV19 and TRBJ1-5, with D possibly matching TRBD1 (6 bases). V gave up 5 bases and J gave up 1 base, with 12 bases separating them. The CDR3 covers 15 residues. The germline gives CDR1 LNHDA, CDR2 SQIVND (reference sequence). CDR3 residues: CASSLGGRSNQPQHF. Written as DNA, the CDR3 is TGTGCCAGTAGTTTGGGGGGGCGAAGCAATCAGCCCCAGCATTTT.

The gene calls are TRBV7-2 and TRBJ2-1, with D possibly being TRBD1 (5 bases). Germline V gives CDR1 SGHTA, CDR2 FQGNSA. V was pared by 1 base and J by 9 bases, with 10 bases between. The length of the CDR3 is 13 residues. Written as DNA, the CDR3 is TGTGCCAGCAGCTTAGGAACGCAGGGTGAGCAGTTCTTC. Translated, it gives CASSLGTQGEQFF.

The chain carries TRBV15 and TRBJ1-1; D remains ambiguous. Trimming cost V 5 bases and J 5 bases, with 12 bases left between them. This CDR3 has 13 amino acids. Germline V gene sequence: CDR1 LNHNV, CDR2 YYDKDF (reference sequence). The CDR3 DNA reads as TGTGCCACCAGCGGACCGGCGGGGACTGAAGCTTTCTTT. Translated: CATSGPAGTEAFF.

The chain carries TRBV5-1 and TRBJ1-1, with D perhaps matching TRBD1 (5 bases). The CDR3 is 15 residues long. Trimming left V 3 bases short and J 3 bases short, with 15 bases between. Germline V gene sequence: CDR1 SGHRS, CDR2 YFSETQ. CDR3 sequence (DNA): TGCGCCAGCAGCTCCCGACCCGACAGATACACTGAAGCTTTCTTT. It translates to CASSSRPDRYTEAFF.

In its sample, this clone was seen once. CDR3 region: CASSFNIGGFAWEAFF. CDR3 coding DNA: TGTGCCAGCAGCTTTAATATCGGCGGCTTCGCATGGGAAGCTTTCTTT. The chain links TRBV5-6 to TRBJ1-1; unclear D gene. CDR3 length equals 16 residues. The germline V gene encodes CDR1 SGHDT and CDR2 YYEEEE. The ends were cut back, 2 bases at V and 8 bases at J, with 22 bases in the middle.

CDR3 sequence (DNA): TGTGCCAGTACTTATTTTGGGGGGGCTGGGGCCAACGTCCTGACTTTC. Protein product: CASTYFGGAGANVLTF. This chain joins TRBV28 and TRBJ2-6; 7 nucleotides line up with TRBD2. Per germline, CDR1 MDHEN and CDR2 SYDVKM. The V gene end was trimmed by 9 bases and the J gene end by 2 bases; junction bases not matched to a gene: 10. This CDR3 contains 16 residues.